This TCR beta chain was profiled in a study of graft-versus-host responses after intestinal transplantation. Assay used: immunoSEQ multiplex PCR; TCRdb lists only in-frame clones, some missing. This sample has 20,000 to 25,000 clones, with roughly 95% found just once. This clone appeared a single time. The source is a human patient who received an intestinal transplant, so some T cells may come from the graft donor. The sample in question was PBMCs, obtained 156 days after intestinal transplant.

CDR3 residues: CASSTWDKFQSYNEQFF. The CDR3 coding sequence is TGCGCCAGCAGCACCTGGGACAAGTTTCAGTCCTACAATGAGCAGTTCTTC. The chain uses TRBV5-1 and TRBJ2-1; TRBD1 is a possible D gene (6 bases). This CDR3 comprises 17 residues. The V gene's germline CDR1 is SGHRS and CDR2 YFSETQ. The ends were cut back, 4 bases at V and 1 base at J, with 18 bases in the middle.